The following is a TCR beta chain sequence with its context. Here immunoSEQ multiplex PCR was the method, and the copy in TCRdb shows in-frame clones only, minus some. The table shows hundreds of thousands of clones, with more than 85% occurring only once. Germline-derived CDR1 and CDR2 are GTSNPN and SVGIG (reference sequence). This CDR3 is 17 amino acids long. V shed 0 bases, J shed 3 bases, and the junction held 14 bases outside the gene matches. This record belongs to a study of shared T cell receptors in the human thymus. V is TRBV30 and J is TRBJ2-7, with 7 nucleotides matching TRBD1. The clonotype originates from a human donor. What was sequenced was thymocytes. Here the CDR3 DNA reads TGTGCCTGGAGTGTATCCAGGGGGTCCGCCCGGATCTACGAGCAGTACTTC. Translating gives CAWSVSRGSARIYEQYF.